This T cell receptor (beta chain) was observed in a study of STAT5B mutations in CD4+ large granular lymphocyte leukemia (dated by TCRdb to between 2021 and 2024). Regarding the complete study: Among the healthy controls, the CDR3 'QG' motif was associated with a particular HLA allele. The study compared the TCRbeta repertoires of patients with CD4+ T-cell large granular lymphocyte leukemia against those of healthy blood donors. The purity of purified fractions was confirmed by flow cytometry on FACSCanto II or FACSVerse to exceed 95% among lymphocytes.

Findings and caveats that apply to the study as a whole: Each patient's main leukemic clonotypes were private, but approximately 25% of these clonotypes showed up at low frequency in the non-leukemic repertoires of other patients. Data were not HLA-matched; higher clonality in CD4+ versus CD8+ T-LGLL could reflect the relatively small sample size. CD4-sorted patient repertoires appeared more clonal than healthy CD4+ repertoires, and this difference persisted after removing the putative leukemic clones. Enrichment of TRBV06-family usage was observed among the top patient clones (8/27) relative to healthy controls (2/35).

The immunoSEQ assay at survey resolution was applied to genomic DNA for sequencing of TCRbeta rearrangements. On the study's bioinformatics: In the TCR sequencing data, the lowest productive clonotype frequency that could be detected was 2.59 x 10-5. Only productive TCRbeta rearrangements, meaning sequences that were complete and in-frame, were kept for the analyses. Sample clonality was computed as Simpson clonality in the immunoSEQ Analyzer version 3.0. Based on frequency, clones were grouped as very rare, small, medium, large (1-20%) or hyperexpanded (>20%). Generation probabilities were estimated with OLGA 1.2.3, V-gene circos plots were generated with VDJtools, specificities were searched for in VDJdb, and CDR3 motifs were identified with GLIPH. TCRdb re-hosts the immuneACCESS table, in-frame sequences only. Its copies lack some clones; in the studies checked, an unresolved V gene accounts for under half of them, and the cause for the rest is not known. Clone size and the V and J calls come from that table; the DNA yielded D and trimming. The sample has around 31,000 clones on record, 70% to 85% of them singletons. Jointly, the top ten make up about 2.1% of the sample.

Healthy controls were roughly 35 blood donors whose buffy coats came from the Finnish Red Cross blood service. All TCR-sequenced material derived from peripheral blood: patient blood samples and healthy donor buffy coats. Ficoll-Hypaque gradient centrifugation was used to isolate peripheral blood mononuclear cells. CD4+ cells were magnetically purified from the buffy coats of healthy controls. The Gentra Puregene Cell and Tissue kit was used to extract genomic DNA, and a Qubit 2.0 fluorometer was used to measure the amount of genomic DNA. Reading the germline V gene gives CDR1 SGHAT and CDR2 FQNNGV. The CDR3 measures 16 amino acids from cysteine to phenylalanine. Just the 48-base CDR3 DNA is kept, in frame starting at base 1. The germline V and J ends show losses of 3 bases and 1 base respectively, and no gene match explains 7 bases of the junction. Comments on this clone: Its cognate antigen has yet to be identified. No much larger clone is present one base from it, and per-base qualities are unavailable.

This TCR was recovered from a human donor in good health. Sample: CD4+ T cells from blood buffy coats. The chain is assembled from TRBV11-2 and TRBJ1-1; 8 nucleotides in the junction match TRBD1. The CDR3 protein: CASSFLPGGRNTEAFF. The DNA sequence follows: TGTGCCAGCAGCTTCCTCCCAGGGGGCAGGAACACTGAAGCTTTCTTT.